This T cell receptor (beta chain) was profiled in a study of blood T cell repertoires in COVID-19. On the study more broadly: The analysed material was cDNA or gDNA that came from T cells, B-cell-depleted T cells, or PBMCs.

The ends lost 0 bases at V and 4 bases at J; junction bases unmatched: 8. Germline-derived CDR1 and CDR2 are ENHRY and SYGVKD. The CDR3 is 16 residues long. Authors' methods: Amplifying reference gene primers gave estimates of nucleated cell counts. Profiled with immunoSEQ multiplex PCR; TCRdb holds only in-frame clones, not every one. V, J and clone size are taken as reported in that table, and D and trimming were inferred from the DNA itself. Here the sample spans a few hundred thousand clones, roughly 80% being singletons. The chain employs TRBV10-3 and TRBJ2-7; 8 positions agree with TRBD1. Sequenced material: peripheral blood. This sequence was found in an elderly woman with COVID-19, enrolled during active disease. The chain's CDR3 is CAISESTPGGPYEQYF. CDR3 bases: TGTGCCATCAGTGAGTCGACTCCAGGGGGCCCTTACGAGCAGTACTTC.